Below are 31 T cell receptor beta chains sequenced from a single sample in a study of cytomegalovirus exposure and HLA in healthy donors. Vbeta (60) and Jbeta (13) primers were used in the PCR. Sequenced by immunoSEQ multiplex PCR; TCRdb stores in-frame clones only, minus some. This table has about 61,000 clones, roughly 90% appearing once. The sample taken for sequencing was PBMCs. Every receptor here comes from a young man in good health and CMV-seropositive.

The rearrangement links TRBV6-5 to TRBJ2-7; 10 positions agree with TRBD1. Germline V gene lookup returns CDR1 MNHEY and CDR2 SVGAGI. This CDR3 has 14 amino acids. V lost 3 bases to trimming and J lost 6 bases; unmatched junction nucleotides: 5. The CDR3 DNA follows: TGTGCCAGCAGTTATCCCGGGACAGGGGCCGAGCAGTACTTC. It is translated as CASSYPGTGAEQYF.

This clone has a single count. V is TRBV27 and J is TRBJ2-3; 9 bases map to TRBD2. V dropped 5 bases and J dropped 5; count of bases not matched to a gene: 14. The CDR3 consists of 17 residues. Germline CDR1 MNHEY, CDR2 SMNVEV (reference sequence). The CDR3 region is CASSPNWAGGNRDTQYF. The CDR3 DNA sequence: TGTGCCAGCAGTCCCAATTGGGCGGGAGGGAATAGAGATACGCAGTATTTT.

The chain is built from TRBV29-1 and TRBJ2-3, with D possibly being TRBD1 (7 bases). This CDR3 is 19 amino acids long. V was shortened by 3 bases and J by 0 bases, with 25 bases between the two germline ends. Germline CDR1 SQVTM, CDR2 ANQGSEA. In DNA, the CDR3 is TGCAGCGTTGAGGACTTGACAGGGACTTTAACCCCTAGCACAGATACGCAGTATTTT. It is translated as CSVEDLTGTLTPSTDTQYF.

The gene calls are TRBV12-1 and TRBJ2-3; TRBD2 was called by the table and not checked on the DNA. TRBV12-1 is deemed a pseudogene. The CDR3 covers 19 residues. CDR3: CASSRGTSGRAYGTDTQYF. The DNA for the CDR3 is TGTGCCAGCAGCCGGGGGACTAGCGGGAGGGCCTACGGGACAGATACGCAGTATTTT.

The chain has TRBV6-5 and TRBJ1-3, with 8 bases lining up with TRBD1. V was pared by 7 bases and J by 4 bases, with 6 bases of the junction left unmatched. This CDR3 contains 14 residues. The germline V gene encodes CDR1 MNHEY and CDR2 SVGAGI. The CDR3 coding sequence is TGTGCCAGCACCCCGCGACAGGGGGGAAACACCATATATTTT. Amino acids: CASTPRQGGNTIYF.

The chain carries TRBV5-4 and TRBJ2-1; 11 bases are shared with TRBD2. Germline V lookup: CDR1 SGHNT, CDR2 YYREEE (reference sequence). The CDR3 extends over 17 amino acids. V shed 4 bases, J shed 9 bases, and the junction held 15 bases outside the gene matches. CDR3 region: CASSQGTGQLAGAEQFF. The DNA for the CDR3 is TGTGCCAGCAGCCAAGGGACGGGGCAACTAGCGGGAGCTGAGCAGTTCTTC.

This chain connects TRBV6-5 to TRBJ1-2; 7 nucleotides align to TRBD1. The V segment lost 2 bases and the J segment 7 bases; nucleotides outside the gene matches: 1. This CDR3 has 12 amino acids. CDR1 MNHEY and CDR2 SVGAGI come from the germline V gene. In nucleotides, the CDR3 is TGTGCCAGCAGTTACCCAGGGGGTGGCTACACCTTC. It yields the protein CASSYPGGGYTF.

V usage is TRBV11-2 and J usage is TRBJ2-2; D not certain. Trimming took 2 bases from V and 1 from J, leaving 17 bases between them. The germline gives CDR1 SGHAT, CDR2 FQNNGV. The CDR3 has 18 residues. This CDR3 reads CASSLTTGGARNTGELFF. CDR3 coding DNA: TGTGCCAGCAGCTTAACTACCGGCGGAGCGCGGAACACCGGGGAGCTGTTTTTT.

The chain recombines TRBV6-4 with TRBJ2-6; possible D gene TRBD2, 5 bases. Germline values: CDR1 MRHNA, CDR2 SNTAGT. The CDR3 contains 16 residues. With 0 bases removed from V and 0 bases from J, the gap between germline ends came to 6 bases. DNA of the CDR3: TGTGCCAGCAGTGACTCAAGCGGCTCTGGGGCCAACGTCCTGACTTTC. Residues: CASSDSSGSGANVLTF.

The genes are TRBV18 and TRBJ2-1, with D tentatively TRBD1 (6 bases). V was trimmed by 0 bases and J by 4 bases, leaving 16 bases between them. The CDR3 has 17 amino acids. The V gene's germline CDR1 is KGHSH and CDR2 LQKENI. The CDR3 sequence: CASSPPDRLGPYNEQFF. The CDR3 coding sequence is TGTGCCAGCTCACCACCCGACAGGCTTGGGCCATACAATGAGCAGTTCTTC. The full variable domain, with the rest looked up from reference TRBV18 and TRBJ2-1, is NAGVMQNPRHLVRRRGQEARLRCSPMKGHSHVYWYRQLPEEGLKFMVYLQKENIIDESGMPKERFSAEFPKEGPSILRIQQVVRGDSAAYFCASSPPDRLGPYNEQFFGPGTRLTVL.

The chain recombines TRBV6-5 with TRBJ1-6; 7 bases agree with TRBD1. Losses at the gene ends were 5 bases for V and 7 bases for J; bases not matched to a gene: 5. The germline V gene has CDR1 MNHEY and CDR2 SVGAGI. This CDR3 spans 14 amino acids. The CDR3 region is CASSVDRRNSPLHF. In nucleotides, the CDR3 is TGTGCCAGCAGTGTGGACAGGAGAAATTCACCCCTCCACTTT.

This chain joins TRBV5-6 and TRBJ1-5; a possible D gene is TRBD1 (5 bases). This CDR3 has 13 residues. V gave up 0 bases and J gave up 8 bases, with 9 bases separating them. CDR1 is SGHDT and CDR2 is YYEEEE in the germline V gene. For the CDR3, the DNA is TGTGCCAGCAGCTTGGCAGGGAGGGAGCCCCAGCATTTT. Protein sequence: CASSLAGREPQHF.

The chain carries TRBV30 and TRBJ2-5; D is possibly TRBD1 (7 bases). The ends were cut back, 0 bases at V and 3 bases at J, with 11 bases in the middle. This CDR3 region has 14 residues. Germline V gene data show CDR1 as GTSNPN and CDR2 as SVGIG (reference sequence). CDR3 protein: CAWSVGRGEETQYF. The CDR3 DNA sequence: TGTGCCTGGAGTGTGGGCAGGGGGGAAGAGACCCAGTACTTC.

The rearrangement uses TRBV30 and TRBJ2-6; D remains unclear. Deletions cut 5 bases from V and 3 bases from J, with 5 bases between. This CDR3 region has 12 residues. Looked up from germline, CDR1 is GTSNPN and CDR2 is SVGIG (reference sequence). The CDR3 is CAWSGGANVLTF. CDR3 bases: TGTGCCTGGTCGGGTGGGGCCAACGTCCTGACTTTC.

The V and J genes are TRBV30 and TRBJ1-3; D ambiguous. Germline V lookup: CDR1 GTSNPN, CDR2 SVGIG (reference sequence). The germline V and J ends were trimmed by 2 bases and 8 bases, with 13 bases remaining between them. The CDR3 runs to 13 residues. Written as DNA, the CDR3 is TGTGCCTGGAGTAGAATAGTCGCGGACACCATATATTTT. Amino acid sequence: CAWSRIVADTIYF.

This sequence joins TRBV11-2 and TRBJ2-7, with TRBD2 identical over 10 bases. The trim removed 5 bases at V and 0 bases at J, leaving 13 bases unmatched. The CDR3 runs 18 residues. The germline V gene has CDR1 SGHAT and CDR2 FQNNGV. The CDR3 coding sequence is TGTGCCAGCAGCCCGGGCGGGGCTAGCGGGGGCCCCTCCTACGAGCAGTACTTC. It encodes CASSPGGASGGPSYEQYF.

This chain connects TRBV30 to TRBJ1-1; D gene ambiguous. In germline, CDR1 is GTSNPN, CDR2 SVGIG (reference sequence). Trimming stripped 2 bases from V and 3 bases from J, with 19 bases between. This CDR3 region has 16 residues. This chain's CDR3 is CAWSRKDSGTYTEAFF. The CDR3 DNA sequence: TGTGCCTGGAGTAGAAAGGACTCAGGCACCTACACTGAAGCTTTCTTT.

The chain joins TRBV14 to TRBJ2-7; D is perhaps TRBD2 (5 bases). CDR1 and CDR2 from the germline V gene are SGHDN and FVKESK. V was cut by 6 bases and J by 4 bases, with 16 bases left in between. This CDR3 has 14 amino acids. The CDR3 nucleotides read TGTGCCAGCAGTCCGGACTGGACGGGTTACGAGCAGTACTTC. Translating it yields CASSPDWTGYEQYF. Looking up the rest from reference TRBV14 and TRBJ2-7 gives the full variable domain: EAGVTQFPSHSVIEKGQTVTLRCDPISGHDNLYWYRRVMGKEIKFLLHFVKESKQDESGMPNNRFLAERTGGTYSTLKVQPAELEDSGVYFCASSPDWTGYEQYFGPGTRLTVT.

CDR3 residues: CASLAAGKRRAEQYF. CDR3 in DNA: TGTGCCAGCTTGGCGGCGGGAAAGCGCCGGGCCGAGCAGTACTTC. The J gene is TRBJ2-7, the V gene TRBV6-1; D is perhaps TRBD2 (6 bases). V lost 8 bases and J lost 6, with 23 bases in between. This CDR3 comprises 15 residues. CDR1 is MNHNS, CDR2 SASEGT, per germline.

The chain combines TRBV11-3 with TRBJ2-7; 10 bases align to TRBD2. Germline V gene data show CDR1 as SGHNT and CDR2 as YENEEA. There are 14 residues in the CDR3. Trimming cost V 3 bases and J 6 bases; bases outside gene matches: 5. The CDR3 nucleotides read TGTGCCAGCAGCTTGGAGCGGGAGGGCCTCGAGCAGTACTTC. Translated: CASSLEREGLEQYF. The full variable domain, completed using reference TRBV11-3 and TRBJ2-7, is EAGVVQSPRYKIIEKKQPVAFWCNPISGHNTLYWYLQNLGQGPELLIRYENEEAVDDSQLPKDRFSAERLKGVDSTLKIQPAELGDSAVYLCASSLEREGLEQYFGPGTRLTVT.

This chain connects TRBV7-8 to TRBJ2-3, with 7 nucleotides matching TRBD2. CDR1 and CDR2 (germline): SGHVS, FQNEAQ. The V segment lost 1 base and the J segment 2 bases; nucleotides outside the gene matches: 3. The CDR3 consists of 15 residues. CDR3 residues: CASSLEGRDTDTQYF. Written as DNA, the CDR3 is TGTGCCAGCAGCTTAGAAGGGAGGGACACAGATACGCAGTATTTT.

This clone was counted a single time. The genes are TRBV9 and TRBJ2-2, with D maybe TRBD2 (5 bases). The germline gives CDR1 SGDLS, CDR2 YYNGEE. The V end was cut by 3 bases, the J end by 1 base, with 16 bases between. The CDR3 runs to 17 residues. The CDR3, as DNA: TGTGCCAGCAGCGGAACAAACCGGGGTAGGAACACCGGGGAGCTGTTTTTT. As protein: CASSGTNRGRNTGELFF.

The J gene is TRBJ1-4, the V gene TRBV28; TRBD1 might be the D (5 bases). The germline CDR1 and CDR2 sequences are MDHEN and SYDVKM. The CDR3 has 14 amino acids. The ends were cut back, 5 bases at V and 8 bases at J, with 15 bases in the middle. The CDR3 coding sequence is TGTGCCAGCAGTGCCTTACTCGGACACGAAAAACTGTTTTTT. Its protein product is CASSALLGHEKLFF. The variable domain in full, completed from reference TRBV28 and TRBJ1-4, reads DVKVTQSSRYLVKRTGEKVFLECVQDMDHENMFWYRQDPGLGLRLIYFSYDVKMKEKGDIPEGYSVSREKKERFSLILESASTNQTSMYLCASSALLGHEKLFFGSGTQLSVL.

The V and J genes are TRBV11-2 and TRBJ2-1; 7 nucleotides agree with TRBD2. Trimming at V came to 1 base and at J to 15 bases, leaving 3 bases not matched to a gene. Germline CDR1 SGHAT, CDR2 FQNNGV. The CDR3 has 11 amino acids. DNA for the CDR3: TGTGCCAGCAGCTTAGTCGGGGGGTTGTTCTTC. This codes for CASSLVGGLFF.

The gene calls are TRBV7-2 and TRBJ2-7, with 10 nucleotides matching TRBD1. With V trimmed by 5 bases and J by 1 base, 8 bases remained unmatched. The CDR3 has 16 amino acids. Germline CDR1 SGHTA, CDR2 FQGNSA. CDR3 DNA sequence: TGTGCCAGCAGCACTATCCGGGACAGGGGTTCCTACGAGCAGTACTTC. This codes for CASSTIRDRGSYEQYF.

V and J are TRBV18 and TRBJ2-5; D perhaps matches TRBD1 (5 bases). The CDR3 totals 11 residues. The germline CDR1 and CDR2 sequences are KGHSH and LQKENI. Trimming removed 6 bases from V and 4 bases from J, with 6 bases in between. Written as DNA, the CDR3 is TGTGCCAGCTCCCAGGGAGAGACCCAGTACTTC. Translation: CASSQGETQYF.

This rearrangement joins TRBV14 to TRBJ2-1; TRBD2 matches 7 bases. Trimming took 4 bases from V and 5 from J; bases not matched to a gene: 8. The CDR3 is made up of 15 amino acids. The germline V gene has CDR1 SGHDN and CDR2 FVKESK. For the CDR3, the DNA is TGTGCCAGCAGCCCCTTGGCTAGCGGTGACAATGAGCAGTTCTTC. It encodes CASSPLASGDNEQFF.

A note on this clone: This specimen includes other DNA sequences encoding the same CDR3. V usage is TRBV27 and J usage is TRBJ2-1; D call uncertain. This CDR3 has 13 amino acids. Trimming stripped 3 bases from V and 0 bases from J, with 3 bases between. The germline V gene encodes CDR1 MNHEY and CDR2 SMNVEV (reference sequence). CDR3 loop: CASSLSSYNEQFF. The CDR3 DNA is TGTGCCAGCAGTTTGAGCTCCTACAATGAGCAGTTCTTC.

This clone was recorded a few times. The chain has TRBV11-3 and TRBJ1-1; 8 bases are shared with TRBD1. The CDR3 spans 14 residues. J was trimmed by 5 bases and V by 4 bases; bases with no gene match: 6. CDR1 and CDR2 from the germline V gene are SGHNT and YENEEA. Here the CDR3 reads CASSSGQGRTEAFF. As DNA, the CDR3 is TGTGCCAGCAGCTCAGGACAGGGAAGGACTGAAGCTTTCTTT.

CDR3 coding DNA: TGTGCCAGCAGCTTGCCCGCGGGACGAGTGAACACTGAAGCTTTCTTT. It is translated as CASSLPAGRVNTEAFF. The chain recombines TRBV5-4 with TRBJ1-1; possibly TRBD1 for D (5 bases). The CDR3 length is 16 residues. In germline, CDR1 is SGHNT, CDR2 YYREEE (reference sequence). V lost 1 base and J lost 0, with 13 bases in between.

The CDR3 DNA follows: TGTGCCAGCAGTGTCGCACAGAACACTGAAGCTTTCTTT. Amino acids: CASSVAQNTEAFF. The gene calls are TRBV28 and TRBJ1-1; unclear D gene. V lost 5 bases and J 1 base, leaving 8 bases between the germline ends. From germline, CDR1 is MDHEN and CDR2 SYDVKM. CDR3 length: 13 amino acids.